Following are 31 T cell receptor beta chains from one sample sequenced in a study of T cell changes during pregnancy in multiple sclerosis. The table came from immunoSEQ multiplex PCR; TCRdb's copy has only in-frame clones and leaves some out. Of 75,000 to 95,000 clones in the sample, 80% to 95% are singletons; the top ten hold just over 2%. Sample: peripheral blood, taken after pregnancy. Receptors originate from a female donor with multiple sclerosis, enrolled in a pregnancy study.

The count of this clone is one. The CDR3: CASSVVAGGQGGEKLFF. DNA for the CDR3: TGTGCCAGCAGCGTAGTGGCAGGGGGCCAGGGTGGTGAAAAACTGTTTTTT. This sequence joins TRBV9 and TRBJ1-4; the match to TRBD1 covers 8 bases. This CDR3 has 17 residues. Trimming at V came to 0 bases and at J to 7 bases, leaving 11 bases not matched to a gene. From germline, CDR1 is SGDLS and CDR2 YYNGEE.

This chain uses TRBV19 with TRBJ1-2, with no clear D. The CDR3 has 16 residues. Trimming took off 1 base at V and 2 bases at J, with 14 bases between the two ends. Germline assignment: CDR1 LNHDA and CDR2 SQIVND (reference sequence). For the CDR3, the DNA is TGTGCCAGTAGTATAGCAGGAGGGTATGGGAACTATGGCTACACCTTC. Amino acid sequence: CASSIAGGYGNYGYTF.

In its sample, this clone was seen once. The CDR3 DNA follows: TGTGCCAGCAGCAAAACAGCAGGACTGAACACCGGGGAGCTGTTTTTT. It encodes CASSKTAGLNTGELFF. This chain connects TRBV21-1 to TRBJ2-2; the tabulated D call, TRBD2, remains unverified against the DNA. TRBV21-1 is listed as a pseudogene. This CDR3 has 16 amino acids.

V gene TRBV29-1 combines with J gene TRBJ1-5; 7 bases are a match to TRBD1. The CDR3 covers 14 residues. CDR1 and CDR2 (germline): SQVTM, ANQGSEA. V shed 5 bases, J shed 4 bases, and the junction held 8 bases outside the gene matches. For the CDR3, the DNA is TGCAGCGTTAGCGAGACAGGGAGTAATCAGCCCCAGCATTTT. Its protein is CSVSETGSNQPQHF.

This chain links TRBV9 with TRBJ1-2; TRBD1 might be the D (6 bases). Germline V gives CDR1 SGDLS, CDR2 YYNGEE. V was pared by 0 bases and J by 6 bases, with 12 bases between. This CDR3 is 14 amino acids long. CDR3: CASSVGPGDHGYTF. The CDR3 nucleotides read TGTGCCAGCAGCGTAGGTCCAGGGGACCATGGCTACACCTTC.

V and J are TRBV7-9 and TRBJ1-1, with D possibly matching TRBD1 (5 bases). From germline, CDR1 is SEHNR and CDR2 FQNEAQ (reference sequence). CDR3 length: 15 amino acids. Trimming cost V 5 bases and J 2 bases, with 15 bases left between them. CDR3 sequence: CASSGPYDSNTEAFF. CDR3 nucleotides: TGTGCCAGCAGCGGACCTTACGACAGCAACACTGAAGCTTTCTTT.

The rearrangement uses TRBV11-3 and TRBJ2-7, with D possibly matching TRBD2 (6 bases). CDR1 and CDR2 (germline): SGHNT, YENEEA. The CDR3 has 14 amino acids. Trimming cost V 2 bases and J 3 bases, with 11 bases left between them. CDR3 protein: CASSLSGEFYEQYF. CDR3 bases: TGTGCCAGCAGCTTATCGGGAGAATTCTACGAGCAGTACTTC.

V and J are TRBV7-8 and TRBJ2-2; maybe TRBD2 (5 bases). In germline, CDR1 is SGHVS, CDR2 FQNEAQ. The CDR3 totals 15 residues. The V end was cut by 3 bases, the J end by 5 bases, with 13 bases between. Written as DNA, the CDR3 is TGTGCCAGCAGCTTGCTGCCAACTAGGACCGGGGAGCTGTTTTTT. Its protein product is CASSLLPTRTGELFF.

The rearrangement links TRBV11-2 to TRBJ1-2; D gene unclear. The CDR3 loop spans 15 amino acids. The germline V gene has CDR1 SGHAT and CDR2 FQNNGV. Trimming removed 4 bases at V and 0 bases at J, with 12 bases between. CDR3 DNA sequence: TGTGCCAGCAGCTCTGTCCGGAGAGCTAACTATGGCTACACCTTC. It yields the protein CASSSVRRANYGYTF. The complete variable domain, with remaining parts taken from reference TRBV11-2 and TRBJ1-2, reads EAGVAQSPRYKIIEKRQSVAFWCNPISGHATLYWYQQILGQGPKLLIQFQNNGVVDDSQLPKDRFSAERLKGVDSTLKIQPAKLEDSAVYLCASSSVRRANYGYTFGSGTRLTVV.

The chain has TRBV10-3 and TRBJ1-1; 9 bases align to TRBD1. The germline CDR1 and CDR2 sequences are ENHRY and SYGVKD. CDR3 size: 13 residues. In DNA, the CDR3 is TGTGCAACCCACAGGGGGCTAAACACTGAAGCTTTCTTT. It encodes CATHRGLNTEAFF.

The chain carries TRBV5-1 and TRBJ2-5; TRBD2 is a possible D gene (5 bases). Germline CDR1 is SGHRS and CDR2 is YFSETQ. This CDR3 spans 13 amino acids. V gave up 2 bases and J gave up 5 bases, with 10 bases separating them. CDR3 in amino acids: CASSFQDWETQYF. CDR3 bases: TGCGCCAGCAGCTTTCAGGACTGGGAGACCCAGTACTTC. The whole variable domain, remainder taken from reference TRBV5-1 and TRBJ2-5, is KAGVTQTPRYLIKTRGQQVTLSCSPISGHRSVSWYQQTPGQGLQFLFEYFSETQRNKGNFPGRFSGRQFSNSRSEMNVSTLELGDSALYLCASSFQDWETQYFGPGTRLLVL.

J is TRBJ1-1 and V is TRBV7-9; TRBD1 agrees at 7 bases. Germline trimming cut 4 bases from V and 2 bases from J; bases unmatched to any gene: 7. In germline, CDR1 is SEHNR, CDR2 FQNEAQ (reference sequence). The CDR3 extends over 15 amino acids. The CDR3, as DNA: TGTGCCAGCAGCTCCCAAGGGACAGTCAACACTGAAGCTTTCTTT. Translating gives CASSSQGTVNTEAFF.

V is TRBV27 and J is TRBJ1-2; possible D gene TRBD1, 6 bases. V was clipped by 2 bases and J by 6 bases, with 13 bases between them. The CDR3 length is 14 residues. Looked up from germline, CDR1 is MNHEY and CDR2 is SMNVEV (reference sequence). The CDR3 DNA is TGTGCCAGCAGTTTAGGACAGATTGAGCATGGCTACACCTTC. Residues: CASSLGQIEHGYTF.

The rearrangement uses TRBV9 and TRBJ2-1, with 7 bases fitting TRBD1. This CDR3 has 16 residues. Germline loops: CDR1 SGDLS, CDR2 YYNGEE. Trimming cost V 0 bases and J 8 bases; bases outside gene matches: 11. CDR3 DNA: TGTGCCAGCAGCGTAGGGACAGGCAGCGCTTCCGATGAGCAGTTCTTC. Its translation is CASSVGTGSASDEQFF.

The chain's CDR3 is CASSLPDGGRNEQFF. The CDR3 DNA sequence: TGTGCCAGCAGCTTGCCCGATGGAGGGAGGAATGAGCAGTTCTTC. The V and J genes are TRBV7-8 and TRBJ2-1, with D perhaps matching TRBD2 (6 bases). The CDR3 is made up of 15 amino acids. Trimming stripped 3 bases from V and 7 bases from J, with 16 bases between. Germline values: CDR1 SGHVS, CDR2 FQNEAQ.

The genes are TRBV20-1 and TRBJ1-1; D gene uncertain. V lost 1 base to trimming and J lost 8 bases, with 5 bases between them. Germline lookup yields CDR1 DFQATT and CDR2 SNEGSKA (reference sequence). The CDR3 has 10 residues. The CDR3 here is CSARVAEAFF. The CDR3 nucleotides read TGCAGTGCTAGAGTAGCGGAAGCTTTCTTT.

J is TRBJ1-5 and V is TRBV2, with 7 bases identical to TRBD1. Germline-derived CDR1 and CDR2 are SNHLY and FYNNEI. V lost 9 bases to trimming and J lost 6 bases; unmatched junction nucleotides: 11. CDR3 length: 14 amino acids. The chain's CDR3 is CASRAGSGGQPQHF. In DNA, the CDR3 is TGTGCCAGTCGGGCGGGGTCAGGGGGTCAGCCCCAGCATTTT.

This clone was observed a handful of times. This rearrangement joins TRBV10-3 to TRBJ2-3; the match to TRBD2 covers 8 bases. The CDR3 has 17 amino acids. V was pared by 7 bases and J by 1 base, with 13 bases of the junction left unmatched. Germline V lookup: CDR1 ENHRY, CDR2 SYGVKD. The CDR3 DNA follows: TGTGCCATCACCTCAGCGGAGCGGGGGCCCCGCACAGATACGCAGTATTTT. Its translation: CAITSAERGPRTDTQYF.

The chain couples TRBV5-8 to TRBJ1-1; 8 bases are shared with TRBD1. This CDR3 comprises 14 residues. J was trimmed by 5 bases and V by 3 bases; bases with no gene match: 6. Germline CDR1 reads SGHTS; CDR2 reads YDEGEE. In nucleotides, the CDR3 is TGTGCCAGCAGCTCTGACAGGGGATGGACTGAAGCTTTCTTT. Translation gives CASSSDRGWTEAFF.

The chain is built from TRBV5-1 and TRBJ2-2; D unclear. V lost 6 bases to trimming and J lost 0 bases, with 15 bases between them. Per the germline V gene, CDR1 is SGHRS and CDR2 is YFSETQ. The CDR3 sequence is 16 residues long. CDR3 region: CASKWSPLANTGELFF. CDR3 nucleotides: TGCGCCAGCAAGTGGAGTCCCCTCGCGAACACCGGGGAGCTGTTTTTT.

The V and J genes are TRBV5-1 and TRBJ2-7, with 10 bases that match TRBD2. The CDR3 is 17 residues long. The germline gives CDR1 SGHRS, CDR2 YFSETQ. The V gene end was trimmed by 0 bases and the J gene end by 7 bases; junction bases not matched to a gene: 13. CDR3: CASSLALAGLVLEEQYF. In DNA form, the CDR3 reads TGCGCCAGCAGCTTGGCACTAGCGGGGCTTGTTCTGGAGGAGCAGTACTTC.

This clone has a handful of counts. The chain couples TRBV27 to TRBJ2-7; D is perhaps TRBD2 (5 bases). The CDR3 covers 13 residues. Between the trimmed V and J ends, which lost 7 bases and 2 bases, there was a span of 12 bases. The germline CDR1 and CDR2 sequences are MNHEY and SMNVEV (reference sequence). CDR3 sequence (DNA): TGTGCCAGCAAAGGACTTAAAGCCTACGAGCAGTACTTC. Its protein is CASKGLKAYEQYF.

The rearrangement joins TRBV7-2 to TRBJ2-3; D unclear. The germline V gene has CDR1 SGHTA and CDR2 FQGNSA. CDR3 length equals 14 residues. V was trimmed by 5 bases and J by 3 bases, leaving 12 bases between them. The CDR3 nucleotides read TGTGCCAGCAGCCACTATGCGACTACAGATACGCAGTATTTT. Residues: CASSHYATTDTQYF.

The chain joins TRBV7-2 to TRBJ2-1; 8 positions agree with TRBD2. CDR1 and CDR2 from the germline V gene are SGHTA and FQGNSA. J lost 10 bases, V lost 5 bases, and 4 bases had no gene match. This CDR3 region has 12 residues. CDR3 DNA sequence: TGTGCCAGCAGCCCCCAGCGGGAGGAGCAGTTCTTC. This encodes CASSPQREEQFF.

The genes are TRBV18 and TRBJ2-3; D remains unclear. Germline CDR1 reads KGHSH; CDR2 reads LQKENI. The CDR3 sequence is 13 residues long. V lost 4 bases, J lost 0 bases, and 5 bases lay in between. The CDR3 DNA sequence: TGTGCCAGCTCACAGACTAGCACAGATACGCAGTATTTT. It yields the protein CASSQTSTDTQYF.

The genes are TRBV5-5 and TRBJ1-1, with 7 positions matching TRBD1. V lost 3 bases to trimming and J lost 3 bases; unmatched junction nucleotides: 2. The CDR3 is made up of 13 amino acids. From germline, CDR1 is SGHKS and CDR2 YYEKEE (reference sequence). The CDR3 is CASSWGTDTEAFF. In nucleotides, the CDR3 is TGTGCCAGCAGCTGGGGGACAGACACTGAAGCTTTCTTT.

The V and J genes are TRBV7-2 and TRBJ1-5; TRBD1 is a possible D gene (6 bases). Germline lookup yields CDR1 SGHTA and CDR2 FQGNSA. The V and J ends lost 4 bases and 6 bases respectively, with 16 bases between them. The CDR3 covers 15 residues. CDR3 bases: TGTGCCAGCAGCTCTGGACAGCTAAAGGGTCAGCCCCAGCATTTT. This translates into CASSSGQLKGQPQHF.

The chain joins TRBV10-1 to TRBJ2-1, with 7 bases aligning to TRBD1. The V gene end was trimmed by 6 bases and the J gene end by 0 bases; junction bases not matched to a gene: 2. CDR1 is WNHNN, CDR2 SYGVQD, per germline (reference sequence). The CDR3 sequence is 14 residues long. The CDR3 DNA sequence: TGCGCCAGCAGGGGACAGAGCTCCTACAATGAGCAGTTCTTC. Translating gives CASRGQSSYNEQFF.

The genes are TRBV19 and TRBJ1-1, with D hard to call. This CDR3 contains 14 residues. CDR1 is LNHDA and CDR2 is SQIVND in the germline V gene (reference sequence). Trimming removed 9 bases at V and 2 bases at J, with 16 bases between. The DNA of the CDR3 is TGTGCCAGCCTACGTTTCGGGTTCAACACTGAAGCTTTCTTT. It translates to CASLRFGFNTEAFF.

This rearrangement joins TRBV29-1 to TRBJ1-1; 7 bases agree with TRBD1. The CDR3 has 13 amino acids. The V gene's germline CDR1 is SQVTM and CDR2 ANQGSEA. J was trimmed by 2 bases and V by 7 bases; bases with no gene match: 7. This CDR3 reads CSGTGAVNTEAFF. Written as DNA, the CDR3 is TGCAGCGGAACAGGGGCCGTTAACACTGAAGCTTTCTTT.

This chain uses TRBV10-3 with TRBJ2-7; D unresolved. V lost 6 bases to trimming and J lost 3 bases, with 6 bases between them. The CDR3 has 11 residues. CDR1 is ENHRY, CDR2 SYGVKD, per germline. CDR3 amino acids: CAISQNYEQYF. The CDR3 nucleotides are TGTGCCATCAGCCAGAACTACGAGCAGTACTTC.